These 25 T cell receptor beta chains originate from one sample sequenced in a study of CD8 T cells in Susac syndrome. With random hexamers, roughly 0.5 to 1 ug RNA was reverse transcribed. TCRdb called the immunoSEQ multiplex PCR reads again in MiXCR, with one record for every CDR3 protein. This table holds around 150,000 distinct CDR3 sequences, approximately 94% found once. The source material was CD4+ T cells from PBMCs. Source of these receptors: a human donor with multiple sclerosis.

The V call is TRBV27, the J call TRBJ2-2; TRBD2 is a possible D gene (7 bases). Germline CDR1 reads MNHEY; CDR2 reads SMNVEV (reference sequence). The CDR3 runs to 15 residues. Trimming removed 3 bases from V and 7 bases from J, with 15 bases in between. The CDR3 bases are TGTGCCAGCAGTTTGGGCACAGGGAGGGGCGGGGAGCTGTTTTTT. Translated: CASSLGTGRGGELFF.

This sequence joins TRBV20-1 and TRBJ2-1; 11 nucleotides align to TRBD2. Germline V CDR1 and CDR2: DFQATT, SNEGSKA (reference sequence). The CDR3 runs to 15 residues. Trimming took 5 bases from V and 2 from J; bases not matched to a gene: 5. As DNA, the CDR3 is TGCAGTGCTCCACTAGCGGGAGTAGCCTACAATGAGCAGTTCTTC. This gives the protein CSAPLAGVAYNEQFF.

CDR3 sequence reads: CATRGVQGNTEAFF. The CDR3 DNA reads as TGTGCCACCAGGGGAGTACAGGGGAACACTGAAGCTTTCTTT. The V gene is TRBV24-1, the J gene TRBJ1-1, with D possibly TRBD1 on 6 matching bases. This CDR3 comprises 14 residues. Trimming shortened V by 7 bases and J by 1 base, and 12 bases separated the two germline ends. Germline lookup yields CDR1 KGHDR and CDR2 SFDVKD.

The V and J genes are TRBV19 and TRBJ1-2; 7 bases agree with TRBD1. This CDR3 is built from 15 residues. J was trimmed by 8 bases and V by 3 bases; bases with no gene match: 12. The germline gives CDR1 LNHDA, CDR2 SQIVND (reference sequence). The CDR3 DNA sequence: TGTGCCAGTAGTATTGGCACGGGACAGATAATGGGCTACACCTTC. It is translated as CASSIGTGQIMGYTF. Drawing the rest from reference TRBV19 and TRBJ1-2, the complete variable domain is DGGITQSPKYLFRKEGQNVTLSCEQNLNHDAMYWYRQDPGQGLRLIYYSQIVNDFQKGDIAEGYSVSREKKESFPLTVTSAQKNPTAFYLCASSIGTGQIMGYTFGSGTRLTVV.

The genes are TRBV4-1 and TRBJ2-7; either TRBD1 or TRBD2 may supply D (5 bases each). CDR1 MGHRA and CDR2 YSYEKL come from the germline V gene. This CDR3 is 13 amino acids long. V was trimmed by 5 bases and J by 3 bases, leaving 11 bases between them. The CDR3 nucleotides read TGCGCCAGCAGCTCGGGACCCTTCTACGAGCAGTACTTC. Amino acid sequence: CASSSGPFYEQYF.

The V and J genes are TRBV6-5 and TRBJ2-4; D may match TRBD1 or TRBD2 (6 bases each). This CDR3 region has 15 residues. The V end was cut by 4 bases, the J end by 6 bases, with 16 bases between. Germline V gene sequence: CDR1 MNHEY, CDR2 SVGAGI. The CDR3 reads CASSSQGGRGNIQYF. Written as DNA, the CDR3 is TGTGCCAGCAGTTCCCAAGGGGGGCGCGGAAACATTCAGTACTTC.

This clonotype was seen once. The V call is TRBV7-9, the J call TRBJ2-3, with 9 bases matching TRBD2. V lost 7 bases, J lost 4 bases, and 6 bases stayed unmatched. This CDR3 has 14 residues. The germline CDR1 and CDR2 sequences are SEHNR and FQNEAQ (reference sequence). CDR3 bases: TGTGCCAGCAACACGGGACTAGCATCAGATACGCAGTATTTT. Translating gives CASNTGLASDTQYF. Combining the CDR3 with reference TRBV7-9 and TRBJ2-3 gives the whole variable domain DTGVSQNPRHKITKRGQNVTFRCDPISEHNRLYWYRQTLGQGPEFLTYFQNEAQLEKSRLLSDRFSAERPKGSFSTLEIQRTEQGDSAMYLCASNTGLASDTQYFGPGTRLTVL.

The chain joins TRBV7-3 to TRBJ2-3; D gene ambiguous. The CDR3 consists of 13 residues. V lost 4 bases and J lost 4, with 9 bases in between. CDR1 SGHTA and CDR2 FQGTGA come from the germline V gene. The DNA of the CDR3 is TGTGCCAGCAGCTCAACTACCCCAGATACGCAGTATTTT. Translating it yields CASSSTTPDTQYF. The variable domain in full, with the rest retrieved from reference TRBV7-3 and TRBJ2-3, is GAGVSQTPSNKVTEKGKYVELRCDPISGHTALYWYRQSLGQGPEFLIYFQGTGAADDSGLPNDRFFAVRPEGSVSTLKIQRTERGDSAVYLCASSSTTPDTQYFGPGTRLTVL.

This chain connects TRBV7-2 to TRBJ1-5, with TRBD1 as a possible D gene (5 bases). Germline-derived CDR1 and CDR2 are SGHTA and FQGNSA. CDR3 size: 13 residues. V was pared by 4 bases and J by 5 bases, with 9 bases between. CDR3 residues: CASSSRVHQPQHF. The CDR3 nucleotides are TGTGCCAGCAGCTCCAGGGTCCATCAGCCCCAGCATTTT.

Regarding this clonotype: At one boundary the junction diverges from the germline segment, which might be a read error. The chain links TRBV5-4 to TRBJ2-4, with D perhaps matching TRBD1 (6 bases). From germline, CDR1 is SGHNT and CDR2 YYREEE (reference sequence). The CDR3 is 15 amino acids. The CDR3 reads CASSPGGQAQNIQYF. The CDR3 DNA sequence: TGTGCCAGCAGCCCTGGGGGCCAAGCCCAAAACATTCAGTACTTC. Together with reference TRBV5-4 and TRBJ2-4, the CDR3 gives the full variable domain: ETGVTQSPTHLIKTRGQQVTLRCSSQSGHNTVSWYQQALGQGPQFIFQYYREEENGRGNFPPRFSGLQFPNYSSELNVNALELDDSALYLCASSPGGQAQNIQYFGAGTRLSVL.

The rearrangement joins TRBV15 to TRBJ2-6; D remains unclear. Trimming removed 0 bases at V and 4 bases at J, with 13 bases between. CDR1 and CDR2 from the germline V gene are LNHNV and YYDKDF (reference sequence). CDR3 length equals 17 residues. CDR3 sequence reads: CATSRDYIGRGANVLTF. The CDR3 DNA reads TGTGCCACCAGCAGAGATTATATAGGAAGAGGGGCCAACGTCCTGACTTTC.

The chain uses TRBV24-1 and TRBJ1-5; 7 nucleotides match TRBD1. The J segment lost 3 bases and the V segment lost 7 bases, leaving 5 bases of the junction unmatched. Germline CDR1 is KGHDR and CDR2 is SFDVKD. The CDR3 consists of 14 residues. This CDR3 is CATSLQGDNQPQHF. The CDR3 region has the DNA TGTGCCACCAGCCTCCAGGGGGACAATCAGCCCCAGCATTTT.

The chain combines TRBV5-5 with TRBJ1-5, with 9 bases identical to TRBD1. The CDR3 is 14 residues long. J gave up 5 bases and V 2 bases, and 2 bases lay outside the gene matches. The germline V gene encodes CDR1 SGHKS and CDR2 YYEKEE (reference sequence). CDR3 region: CASSLRTGDQPQHF. Here the CDR3 DNA reads TGTGCCAGCAGCTTACGGACAGGGGATCAGCCCCAGCATTTT.

The DNA for the CDR3 is TGTGCCATCAGTCAGACAGATCCCTTAAACACTGAAGCTTTCTTT. This encodes CAISQTDPLNTEAFF. The rearrangement links TRBV10-3 to TRBJ1-1; D is possibly TRBD1 (5 bases). Between the trimmed V and J ends, which lost 5 bases and 2 bases, there was a span of 15 bases. The CDR3 is made up of 15 amino acids. CDR1 and CDR2 from the germline V gene are ENHRY and SYGVKD.

This sequence joins TRBV3-1 and TRBJ2-2, with 11 bases matching TRBD2. Germline V gene lookup returns CDR1 LGHDT and CDR2 YNNKEL (reference sequence). There are 17 residues in the CDR3. Unmatched junction bases numbered 10, after V lost 5 bases and J lost 5 bases. The CDR3 protein is CASSVRLAGGFTGELFF. CDR3 DNA: TGTGCCAGCAGCGTACGTCTAGCGGGAGGTTTTACCGGGGAGCTGTTTTTT.

This rearrangement joins TRBV20-1 to TRBJ2-2; D possibly corresponds to TRBD2 (6 bases). Trimming pared 5 bases from V and 0 bases from J, leaving 10 bases between. This CDR3 is 14 amino acids long. Per the germline V gene, CDR1 is DFQATT and CDR2 is SNEGSKA (reference sequence). The CDR3 DNA reads TGCAGTGCTGGCCCGGGGGCGAACACCGGGGAGCTGTTTTTT. It yields the protein CSAGPGANTGELFF.

The chain links TRBV4-3 to TRBJ2-2, with D possibly called TRBD1 or TRBD2 (5 bases each). Germline V gives CDR1 LGHNA, CDR2 YSLEER. The CDR3 contains 15 residues. V shed 1 base and J shed 5 bases, with 11 bases lying between them. CDR3 loop: CASSQGSGRTGELFF. The CDR3 DNA reads as TGCGCCAGCAGCCAAGGGTCGGGACGGACCGGGGAGCTGTTTTTT.

A few counts support this clonotype. V usage is TRBV19 and J usage is TRBJ1-1, with D maybe TRBD1 (6 bases). The germline V and J ends were trimmed by 5 bases and 5 bases, with 9 bases remaining between them. CDR1 and CDR2 from the germline V gene are LNHDA and SQIVND (reference sequence). This CDR3 is 12 amino acids long. The CDR3 spells CASSFQGTEAFF. The CDR3 nucleotides read TGTGCCAGTAGTTTTCAGGGGACTGAAGCTTTCTTT.

The rearrangement uses TRBV30 and TRBJ2-5, with a tentative D call TRBD1 (6 bases). The V gene lost 4 bases and the J gene lost 5 bases, with 14 bases spanning the gap. Germline V CDR1 and CDR2: GTSNPN, SVGIG (reference sequence). The CDR3 is 13 residues long. CDR3 nucleotide sequence: TGTGCCTGGACCCTAGGGGGTGCGGAGACCCAGTACTTC. Amino acids: CAWTLGGAETQYF.

The rearrangement links TRBV4-2 to TRBJ2-4, with unresolved D. Germline CDR1 is LGHNA and CDR2 is YNFKEQ. There are 15 residues in the CDR3. V was shortened by 4 bases and J by 0 bases, with 10 bases between the two germline ends. This chain's CDR3 is CASSRLTLAKNIQYF. CDR3 bases: TGTGCCAGCAGCCGACTCACACTAGCCAAAAACATTCAGTACTTC.

The CDR3 here is CAISDVRRGKETQYF. The CDR3 bases are TGTGCCATCAGTGATGTCCGGAGGGGAAAAGAGACCCAGTACTTC. The chain links TRBV10-3 to TRBJ2-5, with D possibly being TRBD2 (6 bases). V lost 3 bases to trimming and J lost 3 bases, with 14 bases between them. The V gene's germline CDR1 is ENHRY and CDR2 SYGVKD. This CDR3 contains 15 residues.

This rearrangement joins TRBV28 to TRBJ2-1; 10 nucleotides match TRBD2. The CDR3 spans 15 residues. The germline V gene encodes CDR1 MDHEN and CDR2 SYDVKM. V shed 4 bases, J shed 6 bases, and the junction held 6 bases outside the gene matches. CDR3 coding DNA: TGTGCCAGCAGTTGGACTAGCGGACGGGTCAATGAGCAGTTCTTC. This codes for CASSWTSGRVNEQFF.

In its sample, this clonotype was seen once. The chain employs TRBV18 and TRBJ2-4; 8 nucleotides line up with TRBD1. After removal of 4 bases from V and 6 bases from J, the junction contained 5 bases not matched to a gene. The CDR3 length is 14 residues. CDR1 and CDR2 from the germline V gene are KGHSH and LQKENI. CDR3 sequence: CASSLDRVGNIQYF. The CDR3 DNA sequence: TGTGCCAGCTCACTGGACAGGGTAGGAAACATTCAGTACTTC. Based on the CDR3 plus reference TRBV18 and TRBJ2-4, the full variable domain is NAGVMQNPRHLVRRRGQEARLRCSPMKGHSHVYWYRQLPEEGLKFMVYLQKENIIDESGMPKERFSAEFPKEGPSILRIQQVVRGDSAAYFCASSLDRVGNIQYFGAGTRLSVL.

This chain connects TRBV7-9 to TRBJ2-6; D gene uncertain. There are 15 residues in the CDR3. Trimming removed 4 bases at V and 0 bases at J, with 7 bases between. From germline, CDR1 is SEHNR and CDR2 FQNEAQ (reference sequence). The CDR3, as DNA: TGTGCCAGCAGCTCCAGGATCTCTGGGGCCAACGTCCTGACTTTC. Translated: CASSSRISGANVLTF.

The chain employs TRBV6-2 or TRBV6-3 and TRBJ2-7; D uncertain. The CDR3 is made up of 13 amino acids. Germline values: CDR1 MNHEY, CDR2 SVGEGT. Trimming removed 4 bases at V and 1 base at J, with 8 bases between. CDR3 amino acids: CASSFQGSYEQYF. CDR3 bases: TGTGCCAGCAGTTTCCAAGGGTCCTACGAGCAGTACTTC.